These 32 T cell receptor beta chains were all obtained from the same sample, sequenced in a study of T cells in Graves' hyperthyroidism and ophthalmopathy. There were TCR beta CDR3 regions amplified from RNA transcripts. The primer set for the first-round RT-PCR of the TCR CDR3 was HTBI. TCRdb recomputed calls from the multiplex PCR reads with MiXCR, one row per CDR3 protein. Altogether about 560,000 distinct CDR3 sequences are present, less than 20% being singletons, with the ten largest covering 7.3%. The specimen was blood. Receptor source: a woman younger than 45 with Graves' hyperthyroidism.

This clonotype came up many times. The chain recombines TRBV7-2 with TRBJ2-3, with D possibly matching TRBD2 (6 bases). The CDR3 consists of 15 residues. Trimming removed 2 bases at V and 1 base at J, with 10 bases between. Germline-derived CDR1 and CDR2 are SGHTA and FQGNSA. Here the CDR3 DNA reads TGTGCCAGCAGCTTAACCCCTAGCGGCACAGATACGCAGTATTTT. Its protein is CASSLTPSGTDTQYF.

Comment on this clonotype: A read error is possible here, since a much larger clone lies one base away. V and J are TRBV5-6 and TRBJ2-1; possible D gene TRBD1, 6 bases. Germline V CDR1 and CDR2: SGHDT, YYEEEE. CDR3 length: 13 amino acids. As DNA, the CDR3 is TGTGTCAGCAGCTTGGGACAACCGATTGAGCAGTTCTTC. Translation gives CVSSLGQPIEQFF.

This clonotype was seen only a few times. One end of the junction varies from germline; a read error may be responsible. The J gene is TRBJ2-2, the V gene TRBV5-1, with D unclear. This CDR3 spans 15 amino acids. In germline, CDR1 is SGHRS, CDR2 YFSETQ. CDR3 residues: CASTLGSGNTGELFF. Written as DNA, the CDR3 is TGCGCCAGCACCTTGGGCTCAGGGAACACCGGGGAGCTGTTTTTT.

This sequence joins TRBV5-1 and TRBJ2-1; the D gene is possibly TRBD2 (6 bases). Germline CDR1 SGHRS, CDR2 YFSETQ. Trimming took 4 bases from V and 5 from J, leaving 19 bases between them. The CDR3 is made up of 16 amino acids. The CDR3 nucleotides read TGCGCCAGCAGCGGGTGGGTGGCGGAGGGTAACAATGAGCAGTTCTTC. Translation: CASSGWVAEGNNEQFF.

This clonotype was seen only a few times. The genes are TRBV19 and TRBJ2-7, with 7 bases lining up with TRBD1. Germline V gene data show CDR1 as LNHDA and CDR2 as SQIVND (reference sequence). V lost 4 bases to trimming and J lost 0 bases; unmatched junction nucleotides: 6. This CDR3 is built from 15 residues. The chain's CDR3 is CASSTTTGNSYEQYF. The CDR3 DNA sequence: TGTGCCAGTAGTACAACGACAGGGAACTCCTACGAGCAGTACTTC.

There are many counts of this clonotype. CDR3 protein: CASSTGTNEQFF. The CDR3 DNA sequence: TGTGCCAGCAGCACCGGGACTAATGAGCAGTTCTTC. The chain is built from TRBV2 and TRBJ2-1; tentative D call: TRBD2 (6 bases). The germline V gene encodes CDR1 SNHLY and CDR2 FYNNEI. The CDR3 has 12 residues. The V and J ends lost 6 bases and 7 bases respectively, with 10 bases between them.

There are many counts of this clonotype. The chain is built from TRBV18 and TRBJ2-1; 12 nucleotides agree with TRBD2. CDR3 length equals 16 residues. With V trimmed by 5 bases and J by 6 bases, 8 bases remained unmatched. The V gene's germline CDR1 is KGHSH and CDR2 LQKENI. The CDR3 here is CASSRTSGTSGNEQFF. CDR3 sequence (DNA): TGTGCCAGCTCAAGGACTAGCGGGACGTCTGGCAATGAGCAGTTCTTC.

Points on this clonotype: This could be a read error, since a much larger clone is one nucleotide away. The V and J genes are TRBV30 and TRBJ1-2; D unresolved. The CDR3 contains 11 residues. The V gene lost 0 bases and the J gene lost 8 bases, with 7 bases spanning the gap. The germline V gene has CDR1 GTSNPN and CDR2 SVGIG (reference sequence). The CDR3 sequence: CAWSVVGGYTF. CDR3 DNA: TGTGCCTGGAGTGTAGTGGGAGGCTACACCTTC.

This clonotype turned up a few times. The chain employs TRBV10-2 and TRBJ1-5; no clear D gene. Trimming cost V 5 bases and J 9 bases, with 14 bases left between them. The CDR3 extends over 13 amino acids. Per germline, CDR1 WSHSY and CDR2 SAAADI. The DNA of the CDR3 is TGCGCCAGCAGTACACAGCCAGATCGGCCCCAGCATTTT. Translated: CASSTQPDRPQHF.

This clonotype was observed a handful of times. V usage is TRBV24-1 and J usage is TRBJ2-7, with D perhaps matching TRBD2 (5 bases). Germline assignment: CDR1 KGHDR and CDR2 SFDVKD. CDR3 size: 13 residues. Deletions cut 3 bases from V and 2 bases from J, with 7 bases between. The CDR3: CATSDPLAYEQYF. The CDR3 nucleotides are TGTGCCACCAGTGATCCACTAGCCTACGAGCAGTACTTC.

This clonotype was observed a handful of times. The chain has TRBV12-3 or TRBV12-4 and TRBJ2-1; D gene unclear. The germline V and J ends were trimmed by 2 bases and 10 bases, with 9 bases remaining between them. This CDR3 has 12 residues. This CDR3 is CASSLPWQEQFF. The CDR3 DNA reads as TGTGCCAGCAGTTTACCTTGGCAGGAGCAGTTCTTC.

This clonotype was seen repeatedly, ten times or more. The rearrangement joins TRBV12-3 or TRBV12-4 to TRBJ1-2; TRBD1 agrees at 8 bases. The CDR3 is 13 amino acids. J lost 8 bases, V lost 6 bases, and 8 bases had no gene match. In DNA, the CDR3 is TGTGCCAGCAGGAAAGGACAGGGTCGAGGCTACACCTTC. It yields the protein CASRKGQGRGYTF.

The gene calls are TRBV6-5 and TRBJ2-3; TRBD1 agrees at 8 bases. Trimming cost V 2 bases and J 2 bases; bases outside gene matches: 6. Germline CDR1 and CDR2: MNHEY and SVGAGI. CDR3 size: 16 residues. In DNA form, the CDR3 reads TGTGCCAGCAGTTACCCGCGGGACAGGAACACAGATACGCAGTATTTT. It encodes CASSYPRDRNTDTQYF.

This chain uses TRBV4-1 with TRBJ2-1; 10 bases line up with TRBD2. Germline assignment: CDR1 MGHRA and CDR2 YSYEKL. The CDR3 is 15 residues long. Trimming at V came to 0 bases and at J to 9 bases, leaving 5 bases not matched to a gene. The CDR3 DNA reads TGCGCCAGCAGCCAAGATTCAAGACTAGCGGGTGAGCAGTTCTTC. Its protein is CASSQDSRLAGEQFF.

This clonotype has a count of ten or more. The chain links TRBV24-1 to TRBJ2-3; D call uncertain. Trimming cost V 2 bases and J 0 bases, with 14 bases left between them. The CDR3 totals 17 residues. CDR1 and CDR2 (germline): KGHDR, SFDVKD. The DNA of the CDR3 is TGTGCCACCAGTGATTCGGTATATGGTACTAGCACAGATACGCAGTATTTT. This encodes CATSDSVYGTSTDTQYF.

This clonotype was detected ten times or more. This rearrangement joins TRBV20-1 to TRBJ2-1; 10 nucleotides agree with TRBD1. The CDR3 is made up of 16 amino acids. After removal of 5 bases from V and 6 bases from J, the junction contained 13 bases not matched to a gene. CDR1 and CDR2 (germline): DFQATT, SNEGSKA (reference sequence). The CDR3 DNA follows: TGCAGTGCTGCCGCCGGGACAGGGGCCCCCTTCAATGAGCAGTTCTTC. Amino acid sequence: CSAAAGTGAPFNEQFF.

This clonotype has a count of ten or more. CDR3 nucleotide sequence: TGTGCCAGCAGTCCGGACTACCGCACCGGGGAGCTGTTTTTT. It translates to CASSPDYRTGELFF. J is TRBJ2-2 and V is TRBV12-3 or TRBV12-4, with a possible D match to TRBD2 (6 bases). This CDR3 region has 14 residues. The germline V and J ends were trimmed by 5 bases and 4 bases, with 11 bases remaining between them.

With respect to this clonotype: Its ends do not fully match the called genes, so a read error is possible. The chain is built from TRBV7-8 and TRBJ2-6, with D maybe TRBD2 (6 bases). CDR3 length: 16 residues. CDR1 is SGHVS, CDR2 FQNEAQ, per germline. Written as DNA, the CDR3 is TGTGCCGGCAGCCAAACGCCGGGGGCTGGGGCCAACGTCCTGACTTTC. Its translation is CAGSQTPGAGANVLTF.

The chain carries TRBV6-6 and TRBJ1-1; 8 nucleotides align to TRBD1. Trimming removed 1 base from V and 0 bases from J; junction bases left unmatched: 1. The CDR3 consists of 15 residues. Germline values: CDR1 MNHNY, CDR2 SVGAGI (reference sequence). The CDR3 loop reads CASSYWGQVNTEAFF. CDR3 nucleotide sequence: TGTGCCAGCAGTTACTGGGGACAGGTGAACACTGAAGCTTTCTTT.

Concerning this clonotype itself: The junction shows a germline mismatch at one end, possibly a read error. The CDR3 DNA reads TGTGCCGGCAGCTTAACCCGGGGGACTGAAGCCTTCTTT. Its translation is CAGSLTRGTEAFF. The rearrangement joins TRBV7-3 to TRBJ1-1, with a weak D call TRBD1 (5 bases). CDR1 is SGHTA, CDR2 FQGTGA, per germline. CDR3 length: 13 amino acids.

As concerns this clonotype: This may come from a read error, since a much larger clone is one base off. The CDR3 spells CASSLRALPNQPQHF. In nucleotides, the CDR3 is TGTGCCAGCAGTCTCCGGGCCCTTCCCAATCAGCCCCAGCATTTT. This rearrangement joins TRBV27 to TRBJ1-5; D not resolved. The germline CDR1 and CDR2 sequences are MNHEY and SMNVEV (reference sequence). The CDR3 runs to 15 residues. Deletions cut 5 bases from V and 3 bases from J, with 14 bases between.

The rearrangement uses TRBV29-1 and TRBJ2-1; 13 positions agree with TRBD2. Germline V lookup: CDR1 SQVTM, CDR2 ANQGSEA. V lost 4 bases, J lost 0 bases, and 6 bases stayed unmatched. The CDR3 runs to 17 residues. The CDR3 DNA follows: TGCAGCGTTGTTGGACTAGCGGGAGCACGCTCCTACAATGAGCAGTTCTTC. Translation: CSVVGLAGARSYNEQFF.

This clonotype was seen at least ten times. The chain carries TRBV6-2 or TRBV6-3 and TRBJ1-5; D is ambiguous. Trimming removed 5 bases at V and 2 bases at J, with 10 bases between. The CDR3 sequence is 14 residues long. Germline loops: CDR1 MNHEY, CDR2 SVGEGT. DNA of the CDR3: TGTGCCAGCAGTAGGACCTTGGGCAATCAGCCCCAGCATTTT. This codes for CASSRTLGNQPQHF.

This clonotype has just a few counts. The V call is TRBV19, the J call TRBJ2-2; D is unclear. The V end was cut by 7 bases, the J end by 4 bases, with 16 bases between. CDR3 length: 15 residues. CDR1 LNHDA and CDR2 SQIVND come from the germline V gene (reference sequence). CDR3 coding DNA: TGTGCCAGTAAAGGAACATACGACCCCACCGGGGAGCTGTTTTTT. The encoded protein is CASKGTYDPTGELFF.

This chain uses TRBV2 with TRBJ2-7; 9 bases match TRBD2. V lost 6 bases to trimming and J lost 2 bases; unmatched junction nucleotides: 8. This CDR3 contains 15 residues. Germline V gene data show CDR1 as SNHLY and CDR2 as FYNNEI. The CDR3 sequence is CASRAGLAGTYEQYF. The CDR3 DNA sequence: TGTGCCAGCAGGGCGGGACTAGCAGGAACCTACGAGCAGTACTTC. Drawing the rest from reference TRBV2 and TRBJ2-7, the complete variable domain is EPEVTQTPSHQVTQMGQEVILRCVPISNHLYFYWYRQILGQKVEFLVSFYNNEISEKSEIFDDQFSVERPDGSNFTLKIRSTKLEDSAMYFCASRAGLAGTYEQYFGPGTRLTVT.

This clonotype was found many times. This chain uses TRBV20-1 with TRBJ2-3, with 12 bases fitting TRBD2. The CDR3 loop spans 15 amino acids. Germline V gives CDR1 DFQATT, CDR2 SNEGSKA (reference sequence). V lost 6 bases to trimming and J lost 0 bases; unmatched junction nucleotides: 4. The CDR3 reads CSALGLAGSTDTQYF. CDR3 sequence (DNA): TGCAGTGCCCTCGGACTAGCGGGAAGCACAGATACGCAGTATTTT.

Many counts were recorded for this clonotype. DNA of the CDR3: TGTGCCAGCAGCACAGGGACAGGGCTTGACTATGGCTACACCTTC. This translates into CASSTGTGLDYGYTF. This chain connects TRBV28 to TRBJ1-2; 9 bases align to TRBD1. The CDR3 has 15 amino acids. Germline trimming cut 6 bases from V and 3 bases from J; bases unmatched to any gene: 8. Germline loops: CDR1 MDHEN, CDR2 SYDVKM.

This clonotype was seen repeatedly, ten times or more. The chain combines TRBV30 with TRBJ2-1; 9 nucleotides align to TRBD2. The V gene's germline CDR1 is GTSNPN and CDR2 SVGIG (reference sequence). J gave up 9 bases and V 0 bases, and 6 bases lay outside the gene matches. This CDR3 comprises 14 residues. DNA for the CDR3: TGTGCCTGGAGTGTGGCGGGAGGGCCCACTGAGCAGTTCTTC. Encoded protein: CAWSVAGGPTEQFF.

CDR3: CASSLGRVVTQYF. The CDR3 DNA reads as TGTGCCAGCAGTTTAGGCAGGGTGGTGACCCAGTACTTC. The chain is built from TRBV12-3 or TRBV12-4 and TRBJ2-5; D possibly corresponds to TRBD1 (5 bases). The length of the CDR3 is 13 residues. Trimming left V 1 base short and J 7 bases short, with 10 bases between.

This clonotype was counted ten times or more. This chain joins TRBV5-1 and TRBJ1-4; D ambiguous. The CDR3 is 15 residues long. CDR1 is SGHRS, CDR2 YFSETQ, per germline. The V end was cut by 5 bases, the J end by 4 bases, with 15 bases between. The DNA for the CDR3 is TGCGCCAGCAGTTGGAGGCCGGACGATAATGAAAAACTGTTTTTT. It specifies CASSWRPDDNEKLFF.

This rearrangement joins TRBV7-2 to TRBJ2-2; weak D call: TRBD2 (6 bases). The CDR3 consists of 15 residues. V shed 0 bases and J shed 6 bases, with 11 bases lying between them. Germline CDR1 reads SGHTA; CDR2 reads FQGNSA. The CDR3, as DNA: TGTGCCAGCAGCTTAGCGCAGCGGGTGGCCGGGGAGCTGTTTTTT. Encoded protein: CASSLAQRVAGELFF.

This clonotype was observed a handful of times. The chain is built from TRBV6-2 or TRBV6-3 and TRBJ2-1; 11 positions match TRBD2. V shed 6 bases, J shed 0 bases, and the junction held 4 bases outside the gene matches. The germline gives CDR1 MNHEY, CDR2 SVGEGT. The CDR3 runs 16 residues. The CDR3 nucleotides are TGTGCCAGCAGACAACTAGCGGGAGCCTCCTACAATGAGCAGTTCTTC. It codes for CASRQLAGASYNEQFF.